What follows are 9 T cell receptor beta chains derived from one specimen sequenced in a study of T cell changes during pregnancy in multiple sclerosis. Measured with immunoSEQ multiplex PCR; TCRdb has only the in-frame clones, and not every one. The table has around 63,000 clones, around 94% seen once. The source material was CD8+ T cells from peripheral blood mononuclear cells, sampled in the third trimester of pregnancy. These receptors all come from a female donor in good health, enrolled as a control in a pregnancy study.

The rearrangement joins TRBV19 to TRBJ2-1, with D possibly being TRBD2 (7 bases). Germline V gene sequence: CDR1 LNHDA, CDR2 SQIVND (reference sequence). This CDR3 is 15 amino acids long. The V end was cut by 8 bases, the J end by 8 bases, with 22 bases between. CDR3 in amino acids: CASLREGDSVDEQFF. CDR3 DNA sequence: TGTGCCAGTCTCAGGGAGGGGGATTCTGTCGATGAGCAGTTCTTC.

The V call is TRBV6-5, the J call TRBJ1-1; 9 positions match TRBD1. J was trimmed by 8 bases and V by 5 bases; bases with no gene match: 6. The CDR3 runs 13 residues. Germline V gene data show CDR1 as MNHEY and CDR2 as SVGAGI. The CDR3: CASSPQQGAEAFF. The DNA for the CDR3 is TGTGCCAGCAGTCCGCAACAGGGGGCAGAAGCTTTCTTT.

The chain employs TRBV27 and TRBJ1-2; D uncertain. CDR1 and CDR2 (germline): MNHEY, SMNVEV (reference sequence). Deletions cut 8 bases from V and 3 bases from J, with 13 bases between. The CDR3 is made up of 13 amino acids. CDR3 in amino acids: CASSEATHYGYTF. CDR3 DNA sequence: TGTGCCAGCTCCGAGGCTACTCACTATGGCTACACCTTC.

The J gene is TRBJ1-1, the V gene TRBV27, with 8 bases fitting TRBD1. Trimming cost V 2 bases and J 6 bases; bases outside gene matches: 2. CDR1 is MNHEY, CDR2 SMNVEV, per germline (reference sequence). This CDR3 has 13 residues. CDR3 in DNA: TGTGCCAGCAGTTTACTGACAGGGGCTGAAGCTTTCTTT. Its translation: CASSLLTGAEAFF.

The chain carries TRBV15 and TRBJ2-7, with TRBD2 matching over 12 bases. V shed 2 bases and J 5 bases; nucleotides not matched to a gene: 7. Germline CDR1 reads LNHNV; CDR2 reads YYDKDF (reference sequence). CDR3 length: 16 amino acids. The CDR3 reads CATSRPSGGAINEQYF. The CDR3 region has the DNA TGTGCCACCAGCAGACCTAGCGGGGGGGCTATCAACGAGCAGTACTTC.

The chain joins TRBV9 to TRBJ1-6, with 8 bases aligning to TRBD1. The CDR3 sequence is 14 residues long. V shed 2 bases and J 9 bases; nucleotides not matched to a gene: 4. Germline-derived CDR1 and CDR2 are SGDLS and YYNGEE. CDR3 sequence reads: CASSVDRDGSPLHF. CDR3 sequence (DNA): TGTGCCAGCAGCGTGGACAGGGATGGTTCACCCCTCCACTTT.

This clone is a singleton in its sample. The chain links TRBV27 to TRBJ1-2; 8 bases are shared with TRBD1. The CDR3 is 15 residues long. CDR1 and CDR2 from the germline V gene are MNHEY and SMNVEV (reference sequence). The trim removed 3 bases at V and 4 bases at J, leaving 7 bases unmatched. The CDR3 coding sequence is TGTGCCAGCAGTTTTACGGACAGGGTCGGCTATGGCTACACCTTC. Its translation is CASSFTDRVGYGYTF.

The chain recombines TRBV4-3 with TRBJ2-7, with 8 bases lining up with TRBD1. V dropped 1 base and J dropped 2; count of bases not matched to a gene: 13. From germline, CDR1 is LGHNA and CDR2 YSLEER. The length of the CDR3 is 18 residues. The CDR3: CASSQGRGKGQAAYEQYF. CDR3 sequence (DNA): TGCGCCAGCAGCCAAGGGCGGGGCAAGGGACAGGCAGCCTACGAGCAGTACTTC.

The chain links TRBV7-2 to TRBJ2-2; TRBD2 aligns across 9 bases. V was pared by 5 bases and J by 4 bases, with 8 bases of the junction left unmatched. The CDR3 spans 16 residues. Germline loops: CDR1 SGHTA, CDR2 FQGNSA. The CDR3 region is CASSKVAGATTGELFF. Written as DNA, the CDR3 is TGTGCCAGCAGCAAGGTAGCGGGGGCCACCACCGGGGAGCTGTTTTTT.